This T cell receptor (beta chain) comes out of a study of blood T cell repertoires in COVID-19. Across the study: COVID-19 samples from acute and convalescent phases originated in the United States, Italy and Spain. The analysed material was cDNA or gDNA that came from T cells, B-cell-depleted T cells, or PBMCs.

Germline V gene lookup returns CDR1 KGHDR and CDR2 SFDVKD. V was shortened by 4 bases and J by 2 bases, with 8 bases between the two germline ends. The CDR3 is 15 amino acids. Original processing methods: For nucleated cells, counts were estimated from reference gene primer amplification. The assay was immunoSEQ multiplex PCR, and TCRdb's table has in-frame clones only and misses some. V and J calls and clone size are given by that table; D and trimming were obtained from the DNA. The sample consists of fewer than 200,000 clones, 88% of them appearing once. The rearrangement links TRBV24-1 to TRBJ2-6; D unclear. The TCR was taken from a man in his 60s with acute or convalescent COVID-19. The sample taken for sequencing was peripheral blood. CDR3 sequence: CATSEKTPGANVLTF. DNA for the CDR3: TGTGCCACCAGTGAGAAGACTCCTGGGGCCAACGTCCTGACTTTC.